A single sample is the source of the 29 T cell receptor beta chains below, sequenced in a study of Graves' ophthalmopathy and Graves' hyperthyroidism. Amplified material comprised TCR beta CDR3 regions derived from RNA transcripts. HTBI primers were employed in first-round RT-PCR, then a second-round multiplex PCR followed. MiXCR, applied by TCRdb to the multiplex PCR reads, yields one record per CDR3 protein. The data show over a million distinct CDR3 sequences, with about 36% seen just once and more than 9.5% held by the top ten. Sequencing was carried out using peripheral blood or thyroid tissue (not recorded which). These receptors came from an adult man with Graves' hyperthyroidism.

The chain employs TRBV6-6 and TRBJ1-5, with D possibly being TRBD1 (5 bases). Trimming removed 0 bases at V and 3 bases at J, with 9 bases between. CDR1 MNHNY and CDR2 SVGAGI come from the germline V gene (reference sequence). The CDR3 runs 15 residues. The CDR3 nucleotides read TGTGCCAGCAGTTACTCGATCAGGGACAATCAGCCCCAGCATTTT. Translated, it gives CASSYSIRDNQPQHF.

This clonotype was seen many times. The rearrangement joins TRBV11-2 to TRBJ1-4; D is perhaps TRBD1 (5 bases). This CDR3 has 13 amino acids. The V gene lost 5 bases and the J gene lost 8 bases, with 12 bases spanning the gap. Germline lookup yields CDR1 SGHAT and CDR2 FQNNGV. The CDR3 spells CASSVPGAEKLFF. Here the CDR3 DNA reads TGTGCCAGCAGCGTGCCCGGGGCCGAAAAACTGTTTTTT.

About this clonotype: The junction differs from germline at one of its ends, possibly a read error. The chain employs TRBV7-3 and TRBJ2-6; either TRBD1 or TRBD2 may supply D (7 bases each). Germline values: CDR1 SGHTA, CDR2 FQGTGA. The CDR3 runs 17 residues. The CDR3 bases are TGTGCCAGCAGGAACAGGGGAGGGAGTTCTGGGGCCAACGTCCTGATTTTC. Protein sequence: CASRNRGGSSGANVLIF.

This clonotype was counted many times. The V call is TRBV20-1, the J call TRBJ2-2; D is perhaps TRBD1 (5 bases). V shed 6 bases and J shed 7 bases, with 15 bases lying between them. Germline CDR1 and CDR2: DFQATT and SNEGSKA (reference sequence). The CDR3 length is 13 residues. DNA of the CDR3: TGCAGTGCACCCGACAGCCCTGGCGGGGAGCTGTTTTTT. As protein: CSAPDSPGGELFF.

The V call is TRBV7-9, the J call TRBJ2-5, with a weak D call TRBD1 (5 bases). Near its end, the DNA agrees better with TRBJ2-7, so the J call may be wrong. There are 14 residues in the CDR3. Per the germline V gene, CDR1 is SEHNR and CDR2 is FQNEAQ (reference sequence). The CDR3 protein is CASSDSLTPGEQYF. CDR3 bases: TGTGCCAGCAGTGACAGTCTCACACCCGGCGAGCAGTACTTC.

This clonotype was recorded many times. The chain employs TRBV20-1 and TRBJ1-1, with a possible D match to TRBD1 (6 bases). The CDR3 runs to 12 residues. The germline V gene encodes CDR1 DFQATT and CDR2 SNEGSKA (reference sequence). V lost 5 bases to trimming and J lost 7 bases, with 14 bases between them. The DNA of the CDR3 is TGCAGTGCTGAGGGGGAGCGGATTGAAGCTTTCTTT. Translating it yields CSAEGERIEAFF.

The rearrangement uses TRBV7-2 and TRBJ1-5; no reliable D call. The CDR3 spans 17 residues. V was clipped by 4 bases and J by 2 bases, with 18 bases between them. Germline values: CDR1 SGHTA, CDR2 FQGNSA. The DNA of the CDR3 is TGTGCCAGCAGCTCAGGAGATGGAGGTCAATGCAATCAGCCCCAGCATTTT. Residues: CASSSGDGGQCNQPQHF.

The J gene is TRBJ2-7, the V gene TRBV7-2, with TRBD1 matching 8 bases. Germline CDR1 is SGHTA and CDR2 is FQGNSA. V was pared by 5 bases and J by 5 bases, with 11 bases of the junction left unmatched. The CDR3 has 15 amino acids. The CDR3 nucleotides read TGTGCCAGCAGCCCTCGACAGGGGTCCTCTCACGAGCAGTACTTC. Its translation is CASSPRQGSSHEQYF.

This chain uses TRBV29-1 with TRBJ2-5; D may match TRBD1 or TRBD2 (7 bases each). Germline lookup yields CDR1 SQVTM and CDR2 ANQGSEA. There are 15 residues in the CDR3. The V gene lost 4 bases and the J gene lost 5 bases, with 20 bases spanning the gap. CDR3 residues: CSVAPTGTAGETQYF. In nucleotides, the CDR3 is TGCAGCGTTGCTCCAACCGGGACAGCGGGGGAGACCCAGTACTTC.

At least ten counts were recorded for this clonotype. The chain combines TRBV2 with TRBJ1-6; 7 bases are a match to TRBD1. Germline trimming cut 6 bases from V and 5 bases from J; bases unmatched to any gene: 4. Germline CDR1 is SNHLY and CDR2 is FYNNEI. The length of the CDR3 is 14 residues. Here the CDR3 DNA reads TGTGCCAGCAGAGGGACAGTTAATAATTCACCCCTCCACTTT. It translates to CASRGTVNNSPLHF.

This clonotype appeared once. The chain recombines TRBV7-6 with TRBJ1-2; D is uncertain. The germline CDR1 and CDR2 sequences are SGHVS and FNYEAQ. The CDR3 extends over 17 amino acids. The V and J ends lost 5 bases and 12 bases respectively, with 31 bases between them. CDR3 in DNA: TGTGCCAGCAGCCCATTGATTGGCTCGAGAGGGAGGTCTGGAAACACCTTC. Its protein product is CASSPLIGSRGRSGNTF. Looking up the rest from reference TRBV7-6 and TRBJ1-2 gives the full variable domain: GAGVSQSPRYKVTKRGQDVALRCDPISGHVSLYWYRQALGQGPEFLTYFNYEAQQDKSGLPNDRFSAERPEGSISTLTIQRTEQRDSAMYRCASSPLIGSRGRSGNTFGSGTRLTVV.

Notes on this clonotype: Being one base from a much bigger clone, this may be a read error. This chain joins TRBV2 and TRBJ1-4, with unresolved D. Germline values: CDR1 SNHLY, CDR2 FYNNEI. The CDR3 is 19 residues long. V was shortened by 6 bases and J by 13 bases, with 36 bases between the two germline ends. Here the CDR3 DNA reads TGTGCCAGCAGGGACCCACACCTTCGAAACGAGGGCCCGCCCCAACGACTGTTTTTT. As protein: CASRDPHLRNEGPPQRLFF.

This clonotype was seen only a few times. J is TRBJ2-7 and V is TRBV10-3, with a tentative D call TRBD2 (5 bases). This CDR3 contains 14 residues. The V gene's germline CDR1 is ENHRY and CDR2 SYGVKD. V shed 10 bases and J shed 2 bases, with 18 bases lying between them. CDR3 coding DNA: TGTGCCAGCGTCGTATGGACTGAGCCCTACGAGCAGTACTTC. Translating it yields CASVVWTEPYEQYF.

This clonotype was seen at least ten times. CDR3 amino acids: CASSLASGLAIYEQYF. Written as DNA, the CDR3 is TGTGCCAGCAGCTTAGCATCGGGACTAGCGATTTACGAGCAGTACTTC. J is TRBJ2-7 and V is TRBV7-8, with TRBD2 identical over 10 bases. J was trimmed by 4 bases and V by 0 bases; bases with no gene match: 6. Germline-derived CDR1 and CDR2 are SGHVS and FQNEAQ. The CDR3 totals 16 residues.

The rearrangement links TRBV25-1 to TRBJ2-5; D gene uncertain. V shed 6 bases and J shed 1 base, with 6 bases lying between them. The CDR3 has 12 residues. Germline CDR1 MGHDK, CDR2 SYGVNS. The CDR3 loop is CASRILQETQYF. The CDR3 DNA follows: TGTGCCAGCAGGATACTCCAAGAGACCCAGTACTTC.

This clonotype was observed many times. CDR3 residues: CASNRGVEDSYEQYF. CDR3 coding DNA: TGTGCCAGCAACCGAGGTGTGGAGGACTCCTACGAGCAGTACTTC. The rearrangement joins TRBV7-2 to TRBJ2-7, with a possible D match to TRBD2 (5 bases). This CDR3 is built from 15 residues. CDR1 and CDR2 from the germline V gene are SGHTA and FQGNSA. V was shortened by 7 bases and J by 0 bases, with 16 bases between the two germline ends.

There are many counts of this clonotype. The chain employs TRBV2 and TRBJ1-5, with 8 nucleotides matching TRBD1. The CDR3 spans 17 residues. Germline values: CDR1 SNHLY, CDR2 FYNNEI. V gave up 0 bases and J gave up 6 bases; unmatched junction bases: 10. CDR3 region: CASSEASKAGTGQPQHF. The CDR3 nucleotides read TGTGCCAGCAGTGAAGCATCTAAGGCAGGGACAGGTCAGCCCCAGCATTTT.

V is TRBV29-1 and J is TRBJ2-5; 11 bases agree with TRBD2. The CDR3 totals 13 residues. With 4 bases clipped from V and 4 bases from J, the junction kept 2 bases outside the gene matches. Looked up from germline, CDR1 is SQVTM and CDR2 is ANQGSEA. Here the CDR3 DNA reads TGCAGCGTTGTCGGACTAGCGGGAGAGACCCAGTACTTC. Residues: CSVVGLAGETQYF.

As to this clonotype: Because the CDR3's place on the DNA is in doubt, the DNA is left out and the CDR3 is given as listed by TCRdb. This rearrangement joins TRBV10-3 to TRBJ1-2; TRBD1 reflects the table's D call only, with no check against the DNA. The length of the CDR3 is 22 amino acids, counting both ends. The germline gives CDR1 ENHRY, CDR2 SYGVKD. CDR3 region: CASGTGGSEQYFGPDRSYGYTF.

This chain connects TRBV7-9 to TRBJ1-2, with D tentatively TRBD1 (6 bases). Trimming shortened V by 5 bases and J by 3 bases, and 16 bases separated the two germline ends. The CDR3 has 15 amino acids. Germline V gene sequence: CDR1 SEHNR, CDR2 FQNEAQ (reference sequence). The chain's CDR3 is CASSAGGGGDYGYTF. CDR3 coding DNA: TGTGCCAGCAGCGCTGGAGGGGGAGGGGACTATGGCTACACCTTC.

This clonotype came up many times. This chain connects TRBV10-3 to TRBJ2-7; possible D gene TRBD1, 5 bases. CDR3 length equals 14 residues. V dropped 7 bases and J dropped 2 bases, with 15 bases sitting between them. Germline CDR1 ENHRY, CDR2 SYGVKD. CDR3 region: CAIMRSSGPYEQYF. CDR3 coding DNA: TGTGCCATCATGAGGTCCTCAGGGCCCTACGAGCAGTACTTC.

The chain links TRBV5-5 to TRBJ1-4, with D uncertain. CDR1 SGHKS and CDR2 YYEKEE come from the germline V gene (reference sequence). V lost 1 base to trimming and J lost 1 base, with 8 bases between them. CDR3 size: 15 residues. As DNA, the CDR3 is TGTGCCAGCAGCTTGAAGGGAAGAACTAATGAAAAACTGTTTTTT. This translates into CASSLKGRTNEKLFF.

CDR3 nucleotide sequence: TGCAGCGCTCTAGAGTGGGAGACCCAGTACTTC. Its protein product is CSALEWETQYF. V gene TRBV29-1 combines with J gene TRBJ2-5, with unresolved D. Germline V CDR1 and CDR2: SQVTM, ANQGSEA. V gave up 7 bases and J gave up 5 bases, with 11 bases separating them. The CDR3 sequence is 11 residues long.

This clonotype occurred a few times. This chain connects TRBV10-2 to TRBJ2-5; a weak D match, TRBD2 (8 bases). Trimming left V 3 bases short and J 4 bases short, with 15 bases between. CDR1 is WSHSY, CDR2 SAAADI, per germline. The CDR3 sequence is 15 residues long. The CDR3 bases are TGCGCCAGCAGTGACCGGGGGGGACAGCGAGAGACCCAGTACTTC. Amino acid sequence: CASSDRGGQRETQYF.

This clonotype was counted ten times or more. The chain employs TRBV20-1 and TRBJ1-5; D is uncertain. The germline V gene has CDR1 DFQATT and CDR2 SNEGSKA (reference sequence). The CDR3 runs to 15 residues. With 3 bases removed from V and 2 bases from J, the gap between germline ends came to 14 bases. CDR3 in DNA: TGCAGTGCTAGGGAGACGGCCTGGGGCAATCAGCCCCAGCATTTT. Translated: CSARETAWGNQPQHF.

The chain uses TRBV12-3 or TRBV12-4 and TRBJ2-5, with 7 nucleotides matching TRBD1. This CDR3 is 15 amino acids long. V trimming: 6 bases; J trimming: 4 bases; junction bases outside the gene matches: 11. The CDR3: CASRHRGQLPETQYF. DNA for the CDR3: TGTGCCAGCAGACACAGGGGACAGCTCCCAGAGACCCAGTACTTC.

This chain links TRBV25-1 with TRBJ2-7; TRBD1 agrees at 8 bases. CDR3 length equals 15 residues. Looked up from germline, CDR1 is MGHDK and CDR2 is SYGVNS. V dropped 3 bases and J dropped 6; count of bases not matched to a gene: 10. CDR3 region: CASSEWGRGRSEQYF. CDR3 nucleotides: TGTGCCAGCAGTGAGTGGGGCAGGGGGCGAAGCGAGCAGTACTTC.

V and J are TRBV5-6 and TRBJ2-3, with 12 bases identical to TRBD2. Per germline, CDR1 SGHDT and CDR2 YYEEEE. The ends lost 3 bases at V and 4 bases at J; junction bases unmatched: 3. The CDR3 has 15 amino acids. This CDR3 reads CASSWTSGISDTQYF. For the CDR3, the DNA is TGTGCCAGCAGCTGGACTAGCGGGATTTCAGATACGCAGTATTTT.

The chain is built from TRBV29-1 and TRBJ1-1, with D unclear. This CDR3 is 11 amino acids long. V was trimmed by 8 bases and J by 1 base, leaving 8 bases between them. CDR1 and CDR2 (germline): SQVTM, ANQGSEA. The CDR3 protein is CSSRGNTEAFF. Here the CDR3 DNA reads TGCAGCAGTCGAGGGAACACTGAAGCTTTCTTT.